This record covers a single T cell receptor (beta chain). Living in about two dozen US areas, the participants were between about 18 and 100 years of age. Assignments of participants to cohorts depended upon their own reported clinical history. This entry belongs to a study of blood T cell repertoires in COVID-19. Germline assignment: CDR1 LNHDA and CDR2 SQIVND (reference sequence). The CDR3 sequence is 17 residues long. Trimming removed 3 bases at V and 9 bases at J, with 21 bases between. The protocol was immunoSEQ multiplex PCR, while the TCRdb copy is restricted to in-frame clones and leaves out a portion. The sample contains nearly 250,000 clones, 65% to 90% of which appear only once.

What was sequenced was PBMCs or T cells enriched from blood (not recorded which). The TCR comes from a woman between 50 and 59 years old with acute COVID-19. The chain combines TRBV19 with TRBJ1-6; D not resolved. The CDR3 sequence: CASSISPGLASSSPLHF. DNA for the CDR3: TGTGCCAGTAGTATTTCCCCAGGACTGGCGTCTAGTTCACCCCTCCACTTT.